This T cell receptor (beta chain) was retrieved from a study of T cell responses to AZD1222 COVID-19 vaccine. Study-wide results and caveats: In a largely white British group with more females than males, clonal diversity was possibly underestimated. Seropositive at baseline were only a handful of AZD1222 recipients.

The table came from immunoSEQ multiplex PCR; TCRdb's copy has only in-frame clones and leaves some out. The sample lists around 69,000 clones, roughly 84% occurring once. In germline, CDR1 is SGDLS, CDR2 YYNGEE. Trimming left V 3 bases short and J 0 bases short, with 15 bases between. This CDR3 has 16 residues. This clone is a singleton in its sample. Its specificity is unknown. This chain links TRBV9 with TRBJ1-1, with D unclear. This receptor was identified in an adult in good health. This specimen consisted of peripheral blood, obtained on day 0 of AZD1222 vaccination. The CDR3 region has the DNA TGTGCCAGCAGCGCCTCTGCGGGGAATATGAACACTGAAGCTTTCTTT. Its translation is CASSASAGNMNTEAFF.